These 10 T cell receptor beta chains came from one sample sequenced in a study of T-cell reconstitution after alpha-beta-depleted transplantation in children. Unique molecular identifiers featured in how the TCRbeta library was prepared. TCRdb analysed the PCR reads with MiXCR anew, one entry per CDR3 protein. The data hold a few hundred thousand distinct CDR3 sequences, with approximately 12% observed a single time. Sequenced material: PBMCs, mostly from graft donor cells, taken 360 days after TCRalphabeta/CD19-depleted stem cell transplant. The receptors were gathered from a male patient younger than 18 who had a stem cell transplant for acute myeloid leukemia, so the T cells may come from the graft donor.

This chain connects TRBV7-6 to TRBJ1-1; D gene unclear. The V end was cut by 2 bases, the J end by 6 bases, with 10 bases between. This CDR3 has 13 residues. Germline CDR1 SGHVS, CDR2 FNYEAQ. The CDR3 DNA reads TGTGCCAGCAGCTTAAGGTTGGAAGCTGAAGCTTTCTTT. It encodes CASSLRLEAEAFF.

The gene calls are TRBV12-3 or TRBV12-4 and TRBJ2-1; maybe TRBD2 (6 bases). V gave up 3 bases and J gave up 9 bases, with 15 bases separating them. The CDR3 extends over 14 amino acids. CDR3 DNA: TGTGCCAGCAGTTTCCCTGGGCTCGGGGGTGAGCAGTTCTTC. Protein product: CASSFPGLGGEQFF.

The chain uses TRBV7-2 and TRBJ2-7, with a tentative D call TRBD1 (5 bases). The CDR3 contains 15 residues. Trimming took 5 bases from V and 7 from J, leaving 21 bases between them. Germline V gene sequence: CDR1 SGHTA, CDR2 FQGNSA. In DNA, the CDR3 is TGTGCCAGCAGCACCCAGGTCGACTGGGGCAGGGAGCAGTACTTC. Its translation is CASSTQVDWGREQYF.

This clonotype has only a few counts. V usage is TRBV5-5 and J usage is TRBJ2-2, with D perhaps matching TRBD2 (6 bases). The CDR3 has 14 amino acids. Germline CDR1 is SGHKS and CDR2 is YYEKEE (reference sequence). V lost 0 bases to trimming and J lost 7 bases, with 10 bases between them. This CDR3 is CASSLGLGGGELFF. CDR3 in DNA: TGTGCCAGCAGCTTGGGACTAGGAGGCGGGGAGCTGTTTTTT.

The V and J genes are TRBV24-1 and TRBJ2-3; 9 nucleotides agree with TRBD2. The CDR3 sequence is 16 residues long. The germline V gene encodes CDR1 KGHDR and CDR2 SFDVKD. V lost 4 bases, J lost 6 bases, and 10 bases stayed unmatched. The CDR3 sequence: CATSESSGTWMDTQYF. The CDR3 coding sequence is TGTGCCACCAGTGAGTCTAGCGGGACCTGGATGGATACGCAGTATTTT.

This clonotype occurred many times. This chain links TRBV12-3 or TRBV12-4 with TRBJ1-6, with 7 nucleotides matching TRBD1. The CDR3 is 14 residues long. The V segment lost 7 bases and the J segment 7 bases; nucleotides outside the gene matches: 7. CDR3 in amino acids: CASTLTGDNSPLHF. The CDR3 DNA sequence: TGTGCCAGCACCCTCACAGGGGACAATTCACCCCTCCACTTT.

This clonotype was observed a handful of times. The chain joins TRBV7-9 to TRBJ2-1; 13 bases map to TRBD2. The V gene end was trimmed by 4 bases and the J gene end by 1 base; junction bases not matched to a gene: 4. CDR3 length equals 17 residues. Germline CDR1 is SEHNR and CDR2 is FQNEAQ (reference sequence). CDR3 sequence: CASSSGLAGPSYNEQFF. DNA of the CDR3: TGTGCCAGCAGCTCGGGACTAGCGGGACCTTCCTACAATGAGCAGTTCTTC.

This clonotype was seen a handful of times. The J gene is TRBJ2-5, the V gene TRBV19; 7 nucleotides match TRBD2. Trimming cost V 1 base and J 5 bases; bases outside gene matches: 10. Germline V lookup: CDR1 LNHDA, CDR2 SQIVND (reference sequence). This CDR3 region has 16 residues. The CDR3 bases are TGTGCCAGTAGTATAGTTCACCGCGGGAGTGAGGAGACCCAGTACTTC. Protein product: CASSIVHRGSEETQYF.

V and J are TRBV12-3 or TRBV12-4 and TRBJ2-3; 7 positions agree with TRBD2. CDR3 size: 18 residues. V was pared by 1 base and J by 0 bases, with 10 bases of the junction left unmatched. Here the CDR3 DNA reads TGTGCCAGCAGTTTAGGCGGGAGTAGAAACAAGAGCACAGATACGCAGTATTTT. Amino acids: CASSLGGSRNKSTDTQYF.

The J gene is TRBJ2-5, the V gene TRBV10-3, with 8 bases lining up with TRBD1. The CDR3 covers 17 residues. CDR1 is ENHRY and CDR2 is SYGVKD in the germline V gene. With 2 bases clipped from V and 5 bases from J, the junction kept 13 bases outside the gene matches. CDR3: CAISETRQDRVWETQYF. CDR3 coding DNA: TGTGCCATCAGTGAGACACGTCAGGACAGGGTCTGGGAGACCCAGTACTTC.